A selection of T cell receptor beta chains follows, all from one sample in a study of cytomegalovirus exposure and HLA in healthy donors. Assay used: immunoSEQ multiplex PCR; TCRdb lists only in-frame clones, some missing. The sample holds 70,000 to 75,000 clones, about three quarters seen once. Sequencing was performed on PBMCs. Source of these receptors: a woman in her 40s in good health and CMV-seropositive. CDR3s include the opening cysteine and the closing phenylalanine or tryptophan. Each record gives: clone size, CDR3 length, D gene, V gene, J gene, CDR3 DNA, CDR3 protein. A D gene is named only where the DNA matches it firmly. A row's size may be missing; if present it is once, few, many or a size class.

-	16	-	TRBV6-5	TRBJ1-1	TGTGCCAGCAGTTACGCCTGGTCCGTCAGGAACACTGAAGCTTTCTTT	CASSYAWSVRNTEAFF
-	14	-	TRBV2	TRBJ2-3	TGTGCCAGCAGTTGGACAGACCGCACAGATACGCAGTATTTT	CASSWTDRTDTQYF
-	14	-	TRBV11-3	TRBJ1-2	TGTGCCAGCAGCTTCCTCAGGGGCGACTATGGCTACACCTTC	CASSFLRGDYGYTF
-	15	TRBD2	TRBV2	TRBJ2-5	TGTGCCAGCAGTGATGCGGGGGTGCAACAAGAGACCCAGTACTTC	CASSDAGVQQETQYF
-	14	TRBD1	TRBV2	TRBJ1-1	TGTGCCAGCAACCCCGGGACAGGGGGCTCTGAAGCTTTCTTT	CASNPGTGGSEAFF
-	16	-	TRBV2	TRBJ1-2	TGTGCCAGCAGTGCTTTGCCAGGGGAAATAAACTATGGCTACACCTTC	CASSALPGEINYGYTF
-	15	TRBD1	TRBV5-6	TRBJ2-2	TGTGCCAGCAGCCAGACAGGGGTGAACACCGGGGAGCTGTTTTTT	CASSQTGVNTGELFF
-	15	-	TRBV5-8	TRBJ1-5	TGTGCCAGCAGGCCGACGGGGAGGGGCAATCAGCCCCAGCATTTT	CASRPTGRGNQPQHF
-	14	-	TRBV5-6	TRBJ1-3	TGTGCCAGCAGCCCCTTGACAGCTGGAAACACCATATATTTT	CASSPLTAGNTIYF
-	14	-	TRBV13	TRBJ1-1	TGTGCCAGCAGCCTCACGGGAGGCGGGACTGAAGCTTTCTTT	CASSLTGGGTEAFF
once	12	-	TRBV10-3	TRBJ2-2	TGTGCCATCAAAAGTACATCGGGGGAGCTGTTTTTT	CAIKSTSGELFF
-	16	TRBD2	TRBV11-1	TRBJ2-7	TGTGCCAGCAGCTTGGGGTTAGCGGGGGACACCTACGAGCAGTACTTC	CASSLGLAGDTYEQYF
-	16	TRBD1	TRBV5-4	TRBJ2-3	TGTGCCAGCAGCCCAGGGACAGGATTACAAGCAGATACGCAGTATTTT	CASSPGTGLQADTQYF
-	14	-	TRBV5-1	TRBJ2-3	TGCGCCAGCAGCTTATTACAGGGAACAGATACGCAGTATTTT	CASSLLQGTDTQYF
-	12	-	TRBV30	TRBJ1-4	TGTGCCTGGAGTGTACAGAGTGAAAAACTGTTTTTT	CAWSVQSEKLFF
-	16	-	TRBV5-6	TRBJ2-7	TGTGCCAGCAGCCAGGACACGCCGGACCGCTCCTACGAGCAGTACTTC	CASSQDTPDRSYEQYF
-	16	-	TRBV4-1	TRBJ2-7	TGCGCCAGCAGCGCTGGGCAGGGGTTTAGCTCCTACGAGCAGTACTTC	CASSAGQGFSSYEQYF
-	16	-	TRBV4-1	TRBJ2-3	TGCGCCAGCAGCCAAGAGGAGCTCGGATACACAGATACGCAGTATTTT	CASSQEELGYTDTQYF
few	16	-	TRBV4-2	TRBJ2-7	TGTGCCAGCAGCCCAAGCCCAGGTAGGCGCAGATACGAGCAGTACTTC	CASSPSPGRRRYEQYF
few	16	TRBD2	TRBV13	TRBJ2-5	TGTGCCAGCAGCTTAGATACGGCGGGGGGGCAAGAGACCCAGTACTTC	CASSLDTAGGQETQYF
-	16	TRBD2	TRBV10-2	TRBJ2-1	TGCGCCAGCAGTGGAGTTTTAGCGGGGGAACTCAATGAGCAGTTCTTC	CASSGVLAGELNEQFF
-	18	TRBD2	TRBV7-8	TRBJ2-7	TGTGCCAGCAGCTTAGGAGGACTAGCGGGGGGCCCTTTCTACGAGCAGTACTTC	CASSLGGLAGGPFYEQYF
-	15	-	TRBV5-1	TRBJ2-3	TGCGCCAGCAGCTTTACGAGCGGCTCCACAGATACGCAGTATTTT	CASSFTSGSTDTQYF
-	13	-	TRBV7-7	TRBJ2-1	TGTGCCAGCAGCTTAGCCACCCGGGATGAGCAGTTCTTC	CASSLATRDEQFF
-	17	-	TRBV27	TRBJ1-6	TGTGCCAGCAGTTTACTCCCGACAGGAGGAACTGATTCACCCCTCCACTTT	CASSLLPTGGTDSPLHF
-	13	-	TRBV7-3	TRBJ2-2	TGTGCCAGCAGCTTTTCAGGGAACGGGGAGCTGTTTTTT	CASSFSGNGELFF
few	14	-	TRBV15	TRBJ1-4	TGTGCCACCAGCAGAGATCCGACTAATGAAAAACTGTTTTTT	CATSRDPTNEKLFF
-	13	TRBD2	TRBV10-3	TRBJ2-1	TGTGCCATCAATAGCGGGGGGCCCAATGAGCAGTTCTTC	CAINSGGPNEQFF
-	14	TRBD1	TRBV7-9	TRBJ1-5	TGTGCCAGCAGCTCCCAGGGGGGAGATCAGCCCCAGCATTTT	CASSSQGGDQPQHF
-	13	-	TRBV5-4	TRBJ2-5	TGTGCCAGCAGCTTGACGGGGGAAGAGACCCAGTACTTC	CASSLTGEETQYF
-	16	-	TRBV6-1	TRBJ1-6	TGTGCCAGCAGTGAAGTTTGGACAGTCTATAATTCACCCCTCCACTTT	CASSEVWTVYNSPLHF
many	11	-	TRBV11-2	TRBJ1-4	TGTGCCAGCAGCGCATTGACAGGACTGTTTTTT	CASSALTGLFF
once	19	TRBD2	TRBV28	TRBJ2-1	TGTGCCAGCAAAAAACCCGCGGGGGGATCGAGGAGCTCCTACAATGAGCAGTTCTTC	CASKKPAGGSRSSYNEQFF
-	15	TRBD1	TRBV7-2	TRBJ2-5	TGTGCCAGCAGCCCGACAGGGAGTCTAAAAGAGACCCAGTACTTC	CASSPTGSLKETQYF
-	16	-	TRBV5-4	TRBJ2-1	TGTGCCAGCAGCAACAACCCTAGCGCTGGCTCCAATGAGCAGTTCTTC	CASSNNPSAGSNEQFF
-	15	TRBD2	TRBV7-9	TRBJ2-5	TGTGCCAGCAGCCCCCCTTTTGGGGGGGAGGAGACCCAGTACTTC	CASSPPFGGEETQYF
-	13	-	TRBV19	TRBJ1-5	TGTGCCAGTACCGGACAGTACAGTCAGCCCCAGCATTTT	CASTGQYSQPQHF
-	15	TRBD1	TRBV7-3	TRBJ2-1	TGTGCCAGCAGCTTACAGGGGGTCTCCTACAATGAGCAGTTCTTC	CASSLQGVSYNEQFF
-	14	TRBD1	TRBV5-1	TRBJ1-2	TGCGCCAGCAGCTTGGCCAGGGGGGAGGATGGCTACACCTTC	CASSLARGEDGYTF
-	14	-	TRBV7-9	TRBJ1-2	TGTGCCAGCAGCCTTAGGACAGACCAAGGTGGCTACACCTTC	CASSLRTDQGGYTF